A selection of T cell receptor beta chains follows, all from one sample in a study of blood T cell repertoires in COVID-19. Only in-frame clones appear in the TCRdb table, and some are missing; sequencing was by immunoSEQ multiplex PCR. The sample lists about 220,000 clones, 84% occurring once. Source material: PBMCs or T cells enriched from blood (not recorded which). All receptors come from a woman aged 40 to 49 who had recovered from COVID-19. CDR3s leave out the opening cysteine and the closing phenylalanine or tryptophan. The order of the fields is V gene, D gene, J gene, CDR3 protein. The D gene is left open where the match is weak.

TRBV6-4	TRBD2	TRBJ2-1	ASSASGTGNEQF
TRBV5-5	TRBD1	TRBJ2-2	ASRLDRVYTGELF
TRBV15	NA	TRBJ2-6	ATMAGGANVLT
TRBV5-1	NA	TRBJ2-1	ASSPVLSSYNEQF
TRBV24-1	NA	TRBJ1-2	ATSDTAYGYT
TRBV6-1	TRBD2	TRBJ2-6	ASSEAFGLAGGRGANVLT
TRBV6-2/TRBV6-3	TRBD1	TRBJ1-5	ASSPRGNQPQH
TRBV6-5	NA	TRBJ1-5	ASSPVGGFNQPQH
TRBV7-9	NA	TRBJ2-7	ASSFGGEQY
TRBV5-4	NA	TRBJ2-2	ASSLLVAATGELF
TRBV27	TRBD2	TRBJ2-7	ASSSRPPSGGFPGHEQY
TRBV7-9	TRBD2	TRBJ2-3	ASSFQGGPRDTQY
TRBV7-9	NA	TRBJ2-5	ASIAIKGQQETQY
TRBV7-3	TRBD2	TRBJ2-2	ASSPALAGGRGELF
TRBV30	TRBD2	TRBJ2-1	AWSGLAGNEQF
TRBV25-1	NA	TRBJ2-5	ASRGGARETQY
TRBV7-2	NA	TRBJ2-3	ASSLRGSADTQY
TRBV28	NA	TRBJ1-4	ASSDRGGGVNEKLF
TRBV11-2	NA	TRBJ2-5	ASSLVRETQY
TRBV28	NA	TRBJ2-1	ASSFGGGYYNEQF
TRBV6-5	TRBD1	TRBJ1-2	ASRRTGNNYGYT
TRBV6-2/TRBV6-3	NA	TRBJ1-5	ASSREYGNQPQH
TRBV5-1	TRBD2	TRBJ2-1	ASSGRSGRAGNEQF
TRBV7-2	TRBD2	TRBJ2-5	ASSLGSGSQETQY
TRBV7-2	NA	TRBJ2-5	ASSLSDSRETQY
TRBV7-9	TRBD2	TRBJ2-2	ASSPASGRLTGELF
TRBV7-9	TRBD2	TRBJ2-1	ASSPSLAGVNEQF
TRBV9	NA	TRBJ1-1	ASSDPGGLNTEAF
TRBV25-1	TRBD1	TRBJ1-1	ASSDQGGNTEAF
TRBV4-3	NA	TRBJ2-5	ASSQSRGPETQY
TRBV11-2	NA	TRBJ2-7	ASSQGSSYEQY
TRBV28	NA	TRBJ2-3	ASSFPRGEGTDTQY
TRBV25-1	NA	TRBJ2-1	ASSADRSSYNEQF
TRBV30	TRBD2	TRBJ2-1	AWSGGLAGVNEQF
TRBV30	TRBD2	TRBJ2-7	AWTSWGAGSYEQY
TRBV27	TRBD2	TRBJ2-3	ASRRRLASGDTQY
TRBV11-2	TRBD2	TRBJ2-1	ASSLGSGSWYNEQF
TRBV10-1	TRBD1	TRBJ2-1	ASNSGTEREQF
TRBV11-3	TRBD2	TRBJ2-1	ASSSWDYASSDNEQF
TRBV3-1/TRBV3-2	NA	TRBJ2-7	ASSQVRAGEQY
TRBV2	TRBD2	TRBJ2-1	ASSGLAGVNEQF
TRBV28	TRBD2	TRBJ2-1	ASSLRLAGREQF
TRBV11-2	NA	TRBJ2-1	ASSLEGAYGDEQF